Listed below are T cell receptor beta chains from one sample, sequenced in a study of T cells in Graves' hyperthyroidism and ophthalmopathy. One entry per CDR3 protein results from TCRdb running MiXCR on the multiplex PCR reads. The data contain roughly 250,000 distinct CDR3 sequences, over 15% of them singletons. Sequenced: blood. The receptors derive from a woman aged 18-30 years with Graves' ophthalmopathy. Both conserved end residues are part of each CDR3. D genes are given only for firm matches. Not all rows give a size; the values are once, few, many and, for expanded clones, a class.

V gene,J gene,D gene,clone size,CDR3 protein,CDR3 DNA
TRBV6-2/TRBV6-3,TRBJ2-7,TRBD1,many,CASSNWDRRDLSYEQYF,TGTGCCAGCAGTAATTGGGACAGGAGAGACTTATCGTACGAGCAGTACTTC
TRBV5-1,TRBJ1-1,-,many,CASSIDRRYTEAFF,TGCGCCAGCAGCATCGACAGGCGATACACTGAAGCTTTCTTT
TRBV3-1,TRBJ2-7,TRBD2,many,CASSQALAGGLGTYEQYF,TGTGCCAGCAGCCAAGCCCTCGCGGGGGGTCTTGGAACCTACGAGCAGTACTTC
TRBV29-1,TRBJ2-7,TRBD1,-,CSVTGTGSGEQYF,TGCAGCGTTACCGGGACAGGGTCAGGAGAGCAGTACTTC
TRBV6-2/TRBV6-3,TRBJ2-5,TRBD1,-,CASSPGQYETQYF,TGTGCCAGCAGTCCGGGACAGTATGAGACCCAGTACTTC
TRBV6-2/TRBV6-3,TRBJ1-5,-,many,CASSSQGMWNQPQHF,TGTGCCAGCAGTTCTCAGGGTATGTGGAATCAGCCCCAGCATTTT
TRBV5-6,TRBJ1-4,-,many,CASSLRGNEKLFF,TGTGCCAGCAGCTTGCGCGGTAATGAAAAACTGTTTTTT
TRBV2,TRBJ1-6,TRBD1,many,CASSEAGQRSPLHF,TGTGCCAGCAGTGAAGCGGGACAGCGATCACCCCTCCACTTT
TRBV5-1,TRBJ1-1,TRBD1,many,CASSWMTGAEAFF,TGCGCCAGCAGCTGGATGACAGGGGCTGAAGCTTTCTTT
TRBV15,TRBJ2-1,TRBD2,-,CATSRTSGRIEQFF,TGTGCCACCTCGAGGACTAGCGGGAGAATAGAGCAGTTCTTC
TRBV3-1,TRBJ1-1,TRBD1,-,CASSPTGGRTEAFF,TGTGCCAGCAGCCCGACAGGGGGCCGAACTGAAGCTTTCTTT
TRBV12-3/TRBV12-4,TRBJ2-1,TRBD2,many,CASRVAGTYNEQFF,TGTGCCAGCAGAGTAGCGGGAACCTACAATGAGCAGTTCTTC
TRBV12-3/TRBV12-4,TRBJ1-2,TRBD1,-,CAIRTDRDGGYTF,TGTGCCATCAGAACGGACAGGGACGGTGGCTACACCTTC
TRBV29-1,TRBJ2-7,-,few,CSVEVINYGEQYF,TGCAGCGTTGAAGTTATAAACTATGGCGAGCAGTACTTC
TRBV28,TRBJ1-2,TRBD1,many,CASRLRERQGDNYGYTF,TGTGCCAGCAGACTAAGAGAGCGACAGGGGGATAACTATGGCTACACCTTC
TRBV4-2,TRBJ1-1,-,-,CASSPSNRAVNTEAFF,TGTGCCAGCAGCCCCTCCAACAGGGCCGTGAACACTGAAGCTTTCTTT
TRBV28,TRBJ2-6,TRBD1,many,CASSFVTGASGANVLTF,TGTGCCAGCAGTTTTGTGACAGGGGCCTCTGGGGCCAACGTCCTGACTTTC
TRBV15,TRBJ2-7,TRBD2,-,CATSREPSGNYEQYF,TGTGCCACCAGCAGAGAGCCTAGCGGGAACTACGAGCAGTACTTC
TRBV15,TRBJ2-5,-,many,CATSRDVGQETQYF,TGTGCCACCAGCAGAGATGTGGGGCAAGAGACCCAGTACTTC
TRBV29-1,TRBJ2-1,TRBD2,-,CSAGGWSGSISYNEQFF,TGCAGCGCCGGGGGGTGGAGCGGGAGTATCTCCTACAATGAGCAGTTCTTC
TRBV14,TRBJ1-6,TRBD1,few,CASSHTDRTNSPLHF,TGTGCCAGCAGCCATACGGACAGGACTAATTCACCCCTCCACTTT
TRBV18,TRBJ2-1,TRBD2,many,CASSPGLALGSNEQFF,TGTGCCAGCTCACCTGGACTAGCGCTAGGGTCCAATGAGCAGTTCTTC
TRBV20-1,TRBJ1-6,-,few,CSASTSESSYNSPLHF,TGCAGTGCTAGTACGTCAGAGAGCTCCTATAATTCACCCCTCCACTTT
TRBV9,TRBJ1-1,-,-,CASSAPSAAEGTEAFF,TGTGCCAGCAGCGCCCCTTCCGCAGCTGAGGGCACTGAAGCTTTCTTT
TRBV6-1,TRBJ2-7,-,many,CASRLVSYEQYF,TGTGCCAGCAGACTGGTGTCCTACGAGCAGTACTTC
TRBV28,TRBJ1-1,-,many,CASIPGGQGKTEAFF,TGTGCCAGCATCCCGGGGGGGCAGGGGAAAACTGAAGCTTTCTTT
TRBV18,TRBJ1-2,TRBD1,-,CASSTGQGDGYTF,TGTGCCAGCTCAACCGGGCAGGGGGATGGCTACACCTTC
TRBV20-1,TRBJ1-2,-,many,CSARFSSHGYTF,TGCAGTGCTAGATTCAGCTCCCATGGCTACACCTTC
TRBV4-1,TRBJ2-3,TRBD2,many,CASSQTVAGTTDTQYF,TGCGCCAGCAGCCAAACCGTAGCGGGCACCACAGATACGCAGTATTTT
TRBV5-4,TRBJ2-5,TRBD2,few,CASSLTSGPTIQETQYF,TGTGCCAGCAGCTTGACTAGCGGGCCGACAATCCAAGAGACCCAGTACTTC
TRBV6-1,TRBJ1-1,-,many,CASSDSYASIKNTEAFF,TGTGCCAGCAGTGACTCTTATGCCAGCATAAAAAACACTGAAGCTTTCTTT
TRBV5-6,TRBJ1-5,-,-,CASSLWSGTSNQPQHF,TGTGCCAGCAGCTTATGGTCAGGGACTAGCAATCAGCCCCAGCATTTT
TRBV6-2/TRBV6-3,TRBJ2-3,-,-,CASSYSTSGTDTQYF,TGTGCCAGCAGTTACTCTACCAGCGGGACAGATACGCAGTATTTT
TRBV18,TRBJ1-2,-,few,CASSQQRDYGYTF,TGTGCCAGCTCTCAACAGCGGGACTATGGCTACACCTTC
TRBV5-1,TRBJ2-1,TRBD2,many,CASSLVTGGEQFF,TGCGCCAGCAGCTTGGTCACGGGAGGTGAGCAGTTCTTC
TRBV30,TRBJ2-1,TRBD2,many,CAWSSGGRNEQFF,TGTGCCTGGAGCAGCGGGGGTAGGAATGAGCAGTTCTTC
TRBV7-9,TRBJ1-3,-,-,CASRGLNIYF,TGTGCCAGCAGAGGACTGAACATATATTTT
TRBV20-1,TRBJ2-5,TRBD2,many,CSARDTPSGGIQYF,TGCAGTGCTAGAGATACGCCTAGCGGGGGCATCCAGTACTTC
TRBV19,TRBJ2-7,TRBD2,-,CASSPLAAYEQYF,TGTGCCAGTAGCCCGCTAGCGGCCTACGAGCAGTACTTC
TRBV12-3/TRBV12-4,TRBJ2-6,TRBD2,many,CASSLRGGRSGANVLTF,TGTGCCAGCAGTTTGCGGGGGGGCCGTTCTGGGGCCAACGTCCTGACTTTC
TRBV27,TRBJ1-6,TRBD1,many,CASSRRQRDSINSPLHF,TGTGCCAGCAGCCGACGTCAAAGGGACAGCATAAATTCACCCCTCCACTTT
TRBV3-1,TRBJ2-1,-,many,CASSQDPAGSYNEQFF,TGTGCCAGCAGCCAAGATCCAGCGGGCTCCTACAATGAGCAGTTCTTC
TRBV14,TRBJ2-1,TRBD2,-,CASSQSFPSGWFYNEQFF,TGTGCCAGCAGCCAATCCTTTCCTAGCGGGTGGTTTTACAATGAGCAGTTCTTC
TRBV7-2,TRBJ1-6,TRBD1,many,CASSQGQGRLHF,TGTGCCAGCAGCCAGGGACAGGGTCGCCTCCACTTT
TRBV4-2,TRBJ2-3,-,few,CASSVFSGDTQYF,TGTGCCAGCAGCGTTTTTTCGGGAGATACGCAGTATTTT
TRBV24-1,TRBJ2-3,-,-,CATKSSKSTDTQYF,TGTGCCACCAAAAGCAGTAAAAGCACAGATACGCAGTATTTT
TRBV28,TRBJ1-5,-,many,CASSASRRNQPQHF,TGTGCCAGCAGTGCATCAAGGCGCAATCAGCCCCAGCATTTT
TRBV6-1,TRBJ2-3,TRBD2,many,CASSYGGVGTDTQYF,TGTGCCAGCAGTTACGGGGGGGTCGGCACAGATACGCAGTATTTT
TRBV27,TRBJ2-7,-,-,CASSFAGNAYEQYF,TGTGCCAGCAGTTTTGCAGGGAATGCCTACGAGCAGTACTTC